Sequencing of this T cell receptor beta chain was carried out in a study of graft-versus-host responses after intestinal transplantation. TCRdb's copy holds only in-frame clones and misses some; the assay was immunoSEQ multiplex PCR. Of tens of thousands of clones listed, 75% to 95% are singletons. A note on this clone: Its target is not known.

This clonotype was obtained from a human donor who received an intestinal transplant. The sample was unstimulated CD4+ T cells sorted from spleen or lymph node cells, taken before intestinal transplant.

CDR3 loop: CAITQTSTTGEAFF. CDR3 in DNA: TGTGCCATCACTCAAACATCCACTACAGGAGAAGCTTTCTTT. V and J are TRBV10-3 and TRBJ1-1; weak D call: TRBD1 (5 bases). The CDR3 totals 14 residues. The V end lost 7 bases, the J end lost 8 bases, and 20 bases lay between the germline ends. The germline CDR1 and CDR2 sequences are ENHRY and SYGVKD.